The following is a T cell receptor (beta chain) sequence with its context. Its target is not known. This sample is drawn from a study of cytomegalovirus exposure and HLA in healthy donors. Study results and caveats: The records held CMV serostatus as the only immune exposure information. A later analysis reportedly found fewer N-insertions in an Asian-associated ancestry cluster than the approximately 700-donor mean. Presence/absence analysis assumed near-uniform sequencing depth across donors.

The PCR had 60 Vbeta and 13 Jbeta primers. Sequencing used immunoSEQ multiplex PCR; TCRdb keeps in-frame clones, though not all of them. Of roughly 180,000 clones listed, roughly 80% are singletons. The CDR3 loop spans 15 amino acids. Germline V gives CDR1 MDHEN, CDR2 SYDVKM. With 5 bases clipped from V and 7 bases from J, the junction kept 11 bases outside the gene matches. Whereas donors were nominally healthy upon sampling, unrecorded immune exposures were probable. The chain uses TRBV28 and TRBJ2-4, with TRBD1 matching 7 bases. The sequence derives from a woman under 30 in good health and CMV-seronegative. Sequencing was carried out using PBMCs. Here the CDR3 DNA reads TGTGCCAGCAGTGGGGATCGACAGGGACGGAACATTCAGTACTTC. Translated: CASSGDRQGRNIQYF.